Presented here are 7 T cell receptor beta chains from one specimen sequenced in a study of response to subunit inactivated influenza vaccine. TCRdb independently ran MiXCR on the RT-PCR reads; one entry per CDR3 protein. The profile shows approximately 700,000 distinct CDR3 sequences, over 11% of them singletons. This specimen consisted of PBMCs from blood, obtained approximately 15 days before vaccination. The source is a man aged 45-65 years who received an inactivated influenza vaccine.

The gene calls are TRBV10-3 and TRBJ2-5, with TRBD2 matching over 9 bases. CDR3 length equals 14 residues. Trimming removed 10 bases from V and 5 bases from J; junction bases left unmatched: 11. CDR1 is ENHRY, CDR2 SYGVKD, per germline. The CDR3 DNA is TGTGCCACCCAGCGACTAGCGGATACGGAGACCCAGTACTTC. The encoded protein is CATQRLADTETQYF.

This chain uses TRBV5-1 with TRBJ1-6, with D unresolved. The V gene's germline CDR1 is SGHRS and CDR2 YFSETQ. CDR3 size: 15 residues. The V end lost 0 bases, the J end lost 8 bases, and 12 bases lay between the germline ends. CDR3 sequence reads: CASSLGVGRYSPLHF. For the CDR3, the DNA is TGCGCCAGCAGCTTGGGGGTCGGTCGATATTCACCCCTCCACTTT.

V gene TRBV3-1 combines with J gene TRBJ2-7; TRBD1 matches 8 bases. The CDR3 extends over 14 amino acids. Germline CDR1 and CDR2: LGHDT and YNNKEL (reference sequence). Trimming at V came to 8 bases and at J to 5 bases, leaving 11 bases not matched to a gene. The CDR3 spells CASGSGGVWDEQYF. The CDR3 coding sequence is TGTGCCAGCGGCTCAGGGGGCGTATGGGACGAGCAGTACTTC.

The J gene is TRBJ2-1, the V gene TRBV7-6; D remains ambiguous. The ends were cut back, 4 bases at V and 2 bases at J, with 6 bases in the middle. From germline, CDR1 is SGHVS and CDR2 FNYEAQ. The CDR3 runs 13 residues. This chain's CDR3 is CASSSAAYNEQFF. CDR3 DNA sequence: TGTGCCAGCAGCTCTGCGGCCTACAATGAGCAGTTCTTC. Drawing the rest from reference TRBV7-6 and TRBJ2-1, the complete variable domain is GAGVSQSPRYKVTKRGQDVALRCDPISGHVSLYWYRQALGQGPEFLTYFNYEAQQDKSGLPNDRFSAERPEGSISTLTIQRTEQRDSAMYRCASSSAAYNEQFFGPGTRLTVL.

The chain employs TRBV20-1 and TRBJ1-5; TRBD1 matches at 10 bases. CDR3 length: 16 amino acids. Germline V CDR1 and CDR2: DFQATT, SNEGSKA (reference sequence). The ends lost 5 bases at V and 0 bases at J; junction bases unmatched: 7. CDR3 region: CSAWGQGSHSNQPQHF. CDR3 DNA sequence: TGCAGTGCTTGGGGACAGGGGTCACATAGCAATCAGCCCCAGCATTTT.

V gene TRBV30 combines with J gene TRBJ2-7; D is unresolved. The germline CDR1 and CDR2 sequences are GTSNPN and SVGIG (reference sequence). The CDR3 length is 13 residues. With 0 bases removed from V and 6 bases from J, the gap between germline ends came to 12 bases. CDR3 protein: CAWSVISPSEQYF. The CDR3 DNA reads as TGTGCCTGGAGTGTTATTAGTCCCTCCGAGCAGTACTTC.

In this sample, this clonotype turned up a few times. J is TRBJ1-6 and V is TRBV20-1; TRBD1 matches 8 bases. CDR1 is DFQATT, CDR2 SNEGSKA, per germline (reference sequence). This CDR3 contains 16 residues. The junction had 8 bases not matched to a gene; V was cut back by 0 bases and J by 7 bases. CDR3 in amino acids: CSARDPSTGGNSPLHF. The DNA for the CDR3 is TGCAGTGCTAGAGACCCTTCTACAGGGGGGAATTCACCCCTCCACTTT.